The 7 T cell receptor beta chains below were found in one sample sequenced in a study of CD8 T cells in Susac syndrome. Random hexamers were used to reverse transcribe about 0.5 to 1 ug of RNA. TCRdb passed the immunoSEQ multiplex PCR reads through MiXCR, listing each CDR3 protein once. The data contain about 140,000 distinct CDR3 sequences, approximately 95% of them seen just once; the ten biggest clones take up more than 0.11%. Source material: CD4+ T cells from PBMCs. These receptors all stem from a human donor with Susac syndrome.

The chain has TRBV20-1 and TRBJ1-1; 8 nucleotides match TRBD1. Trimming took 5 bases from V and 4 from J; bases not matched to a gene: 12. The CDR3 has 15 residues. Germline loops: CDR1 DFQATT, CDR2 SNEGSKA (reference sequence). The CDR3 is CSAGNPGQGGTEAFF. The CDR3 DNA sequence: TGCAGTGCTGGAAACCCCGGACAGGGAGGCACTGAAGCTTTCTTT.

The chain joins TRBV2 to TRBJ2-2; no clear D. Germline V gene lookup returns CDR1 SNHLY and CDR2 FYNNEI. V was shortened by 3 bases and J by 5 bases, with 1 base between the two germline ends. The CDR3 has 11 amino acids. CDR3 in DNA: TGTGCCAGCAGTGATACCGGGGAGCTGTTTTTT. Its protein is CASSDTGELFF. Full variable domain (outside the CDR3, taken from reference TRBV2 and TRBJ2-2): EPEVTQTPSHQVTQMGQEVILRCVPISNHLYFYWYRQILGQKVEFLVSFYNNEISEKSEIFDDQFSVERPDGSNFTLKIRSTKLEDSAMYFCASSDTGELFFGEGSRLTVL.

This chain connects TRBV4-1 to TRBJ1-2; TRBD1 matches at 7 bases. The germline V gene encodes CDR1 MGHRA and CDR2 YSYEKL. The CDR3 runs 16 residues. Trimming at V came to 3 bases and at J to 3 bases, leaving 10 bases not matched to a gene. CDR3 bases: TGCGCCAGCAGCCATCGTGGGGTGACAGGGCACTATGGCTACACCTTC. Its protein is CASSHRGVTGHYGYTF.

V is TRBV5-1 and J is TRBJ1-5, with D tentatively TRBD1 (6 bases). V lost 4 bases, J lost 9 bases, and 14 bases lay in between. From germline, CDR1 is SGHRS and CDR2 YFSETQ. This CDR3 is 13 amino acids long. The CDR3 DNA is TGCGCCAGCAGCCCCATGGGACACCCGCCCCAGCATTTT. As protein: CASSPMGHPPQHF.

In DNA form, the CDR3 reads TGTGCCAGCAAGTTTGTCGGGGAGCTGTTTTTT. It yields the protein CASKFVGELFF. The chain employs TRBV6-5 and TRBJ2-2, with unresolved D. The V gene lost 7 bases and the J gene lost 7 bases, with 7 bases spanning the gap. The CDR3 sequence is 11 residues long. The germline gives CDR1 MNHEY, CDR2 SVGAGI.

The genes are TRBV4-3 and TRBJ2-6; tentatively, D is TRBD2 (5 bases). The CDR3 spans 16 residues. Deletions cut 0 bases from V and 1 base from J, with 7 bases between. The V gene's germline CDR1 is LGHNA and CDR2 YSLEER. CDR3: CASSQDAGSGANVLTF. The CDR3 DNA follows: TGCGCCAGCAGCCAAGATGCGGGTTCTGGGGCCAACGTCCTGACTTTC.

This chain connects TRBV20-1 to TRBJ1-5; a weak D match, TRBD1 (5 bases). CDR1 DFQATT and CDR2 SNEGSKA come from the germline V gene (reference sequence). V shed 3 bases and J shed 3 bases, with 12 bases lying between them. This CDR3 spans 14 amino acids. This CDR3 reads CSASSGHYNQPQHF. The CDR3 bases are TGCAGTGCTAGCTCAGGGCACTACAATCAGCCCCAGCATTTT.